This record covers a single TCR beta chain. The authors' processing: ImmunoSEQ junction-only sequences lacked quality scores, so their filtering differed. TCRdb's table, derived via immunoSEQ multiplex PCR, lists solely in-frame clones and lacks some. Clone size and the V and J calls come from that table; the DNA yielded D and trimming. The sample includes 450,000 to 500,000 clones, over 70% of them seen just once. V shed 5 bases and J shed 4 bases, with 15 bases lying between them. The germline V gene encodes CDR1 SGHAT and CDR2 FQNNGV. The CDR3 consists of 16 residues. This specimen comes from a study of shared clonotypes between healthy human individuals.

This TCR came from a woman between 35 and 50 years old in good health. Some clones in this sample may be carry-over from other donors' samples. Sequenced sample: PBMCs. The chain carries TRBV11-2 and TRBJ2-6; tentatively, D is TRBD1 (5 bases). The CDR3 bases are TGTGCCAGCAGCGAGGCCAGGGCGTCCGGGGCCAACGTCCTGACTTTC. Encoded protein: CASSEARASGANVLTF.